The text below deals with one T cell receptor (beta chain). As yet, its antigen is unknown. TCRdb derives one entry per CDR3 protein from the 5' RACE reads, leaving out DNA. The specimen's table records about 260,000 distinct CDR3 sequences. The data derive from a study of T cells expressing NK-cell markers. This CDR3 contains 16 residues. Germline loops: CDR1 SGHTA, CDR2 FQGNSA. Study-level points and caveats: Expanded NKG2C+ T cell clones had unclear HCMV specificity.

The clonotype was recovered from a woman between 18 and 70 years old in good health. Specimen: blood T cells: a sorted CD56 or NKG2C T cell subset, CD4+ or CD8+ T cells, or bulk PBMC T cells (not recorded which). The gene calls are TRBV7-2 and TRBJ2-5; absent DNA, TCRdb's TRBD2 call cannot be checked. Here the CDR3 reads CASRLSGTAAQETQYF.